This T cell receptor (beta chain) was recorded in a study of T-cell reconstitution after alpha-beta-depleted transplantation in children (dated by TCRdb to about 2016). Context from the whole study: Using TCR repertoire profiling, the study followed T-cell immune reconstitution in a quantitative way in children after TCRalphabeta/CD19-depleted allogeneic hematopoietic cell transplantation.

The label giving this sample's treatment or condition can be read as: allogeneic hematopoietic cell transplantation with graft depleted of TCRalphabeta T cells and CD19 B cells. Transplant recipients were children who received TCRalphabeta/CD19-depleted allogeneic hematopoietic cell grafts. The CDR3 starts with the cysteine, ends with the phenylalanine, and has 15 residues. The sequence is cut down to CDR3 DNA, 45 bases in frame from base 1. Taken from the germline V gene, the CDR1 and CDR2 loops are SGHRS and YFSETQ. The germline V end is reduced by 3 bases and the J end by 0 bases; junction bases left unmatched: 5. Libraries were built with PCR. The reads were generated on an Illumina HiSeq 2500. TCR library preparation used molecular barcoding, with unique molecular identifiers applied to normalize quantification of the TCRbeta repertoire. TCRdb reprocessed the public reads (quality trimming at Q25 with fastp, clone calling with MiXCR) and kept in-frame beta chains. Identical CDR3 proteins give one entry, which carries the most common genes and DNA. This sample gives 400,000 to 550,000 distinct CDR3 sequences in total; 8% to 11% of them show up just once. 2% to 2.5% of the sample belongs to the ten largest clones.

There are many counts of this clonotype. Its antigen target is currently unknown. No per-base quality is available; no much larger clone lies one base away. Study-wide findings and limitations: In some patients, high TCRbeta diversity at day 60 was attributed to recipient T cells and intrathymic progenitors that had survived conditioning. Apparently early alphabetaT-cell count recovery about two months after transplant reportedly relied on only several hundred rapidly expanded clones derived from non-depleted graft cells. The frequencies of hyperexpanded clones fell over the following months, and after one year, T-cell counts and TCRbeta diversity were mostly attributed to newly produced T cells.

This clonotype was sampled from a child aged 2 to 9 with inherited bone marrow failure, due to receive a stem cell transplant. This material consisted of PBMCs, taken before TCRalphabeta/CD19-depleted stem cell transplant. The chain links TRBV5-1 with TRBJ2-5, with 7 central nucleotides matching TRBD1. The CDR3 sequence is CASSWLTGNQETQYF. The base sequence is TGCGCCAGCAGCTGGCTGACAGGGAACCAAGAGACCCAGTACTTC.